Listed below are T cell receptor beta chains from one sample, sequenced in a study of T-cell reconstitution after alpha-beta-depleted transplantation in children. In TCRdb, the PCR reads were re-called with MiXCR into one record per CDR3 protein. The sample has about 600,000 distinct CDR3 sequences, around 23% seen once; the top ten hold roughly 14%. Material: PBMCs, mostly from graft donor cells, obtained 360 days after TCRalphabeta/CD19-depleted stem cell transplant. Every receptor here comes from a boy less than two years old who had a stem cell transplant for acute myeloid leukemia, so the T cells may come from the graft donor. Each CDR3 is given with its conserved first and last residue. A D gene is named only where the DNA matches it firmly. Some rows mark clone size as missing; the rest say once, few, many or name a class of expanded clone.

clone_size: .
j_call: TRBJ2-3
v_call: TRBV9
d_call: .
cdr3_aa: CASSEDGEETDTQYF
cdr3_nt: TGTGCCAGCAGCGAGGACGGGGAGGAAACCGATACGCAGTATTTT

clone_size: .
j_call: TRBJ2-1
v_call: TRBV6-2/TRBV6-3
d_call: .
cdr3_aa: CASRGAIYNEQFF
cdr3_nt: TGTGCCAGCCGGGGGGCGATATACAATGAGCAGTTCTTC

clone_size: .
j_call: TRBJ2-5
v_call: TRBV20-1
d_call: TRBD2
cdr3_aa: CSARPAGVETQYF
cdr3_nt: TGCAGTGCTAGGCCTGCGGGGGTAGAGACCCAGTACTTC

clone_size: .
j_call: TRBJ2-7
v_call: TRBV11-3
d_call: TRBD2
cdr3_aa: CASSLDTSGFSYEQYF
cdr3_nt: TGTGCCAGCAGCTTAGACACTAGCGGTTTCTCCTACGAGCAGTACTTC

clone_size: .
j_call: TRBJ1-5
v_call: TRBV10-3
d_call: .
cdr3_aa: CAISAAGEGDQPQHF
cdr3_nt: TGTGCCATCAGTGCAGCCGGGGAGGGGGACCAGCCCCAGCATTTT

clone_size: few
j_call: TRBJ2-1
v_call: TRBV6-1
d_call: TRBD2
cdr3_aa: CASRRLAGGLSSYNEQFF
cdr3_nt: TGTGCCAGCAGAAGACTAGCGGGGGGGTTAAGCTCCTACAATGAGCAGTTCTTC

clone_size: few
j_call: TRBJ1-6
v_call: TRBV20-1
d_call: TRBD1
cdr3_aa: CSASDRGTNSPLHF
cdr3_nt: TGCAGTGCTAGTGACAGGGGAACAAATTCACCCCTCCACTTT

clone_size: many
j_call: TRBJ1-5
v_call: TRBV12-3/TRBV12-4
d_call: TRBD1
cdr3_aa: CASSPTGGGQPQHF
cdr3_nt: TGTGCCAGCAGTCCGACAGGGGGCGGGCAGCCCCAGCATTTT

clone_size: many
j_call: TRBJ2-5
v_call: TRBV20-1
d_call: .
cdr3_aa: CSRLKGETQYF
cdr3_nt: TGCTCCAGGTTGAAAGGAGAGACCCAGTACTTC

clone_size: .
j_call: TRBJ2-7
v_call: TRBV5-1
d_call: .
cdr3_aa: CASRRWEELGEQYF
cdr3_nt: TGCGCCAGCAGGCGTTGGGAAGAGTTGGGCGAGCAGTACTTC

clone_size: many
j_call: TRBJ1-2
v_call: TRBV10-3
d_call: .
cdr3_aa: CAIHRDQSPVGYTF
cdr3_nt: TGTGCCATCCACAGGGACCAAAGCCCAGTCGGCTACACCTTC

clone_size: .
j_call: TRBJ1-4
v_call: TRBV9
d_call: .
cdr3_aa: CASSVGAPGRLNEKLFF
cdr3_nt: TGTGCCAGCAGCGTAGGGGCCCCTGGCAGGCTGAATGAAAAACTGTTTTTT

clone_size: few
j_call: TRBJ1-3
v_call: TRBV6-5
d_call: TRBD1
cdr3_aa: CASRRRGTEPRNTIYF
cdr3_nt: TGTGCCAGCAGGAGGAGGGGGACAGAGCCCCGAAACACCATATATTTT

clone_size: many
j_call: TRBJ1-3
v_call: TRBV20-1
d_call: TRBD1
cdr3_aa: CSASDRGRGNTIYF
cdr3_nt: TGCAGTGCCTCGGACAGGGGGCGAGGAAACACCATATATTTT

clone_size: .
j_call: TRBJ2-3
v_call: TRBV18
d_call: TRBD2
cdr3_aa: CASSPPGLAGGTDTQYF
cdr3_nt: TGTGCCAGCTCACCACCGGGACTAGCGGGGGGCACAGATACGCAGTATTTT

clone_size: few
j_call: TRBJ2-1
v_call: TRBV5-1
d_call: TRBD1
cdr3_aa: CASSLAVQGAREQFF
cdr3_nt: TGCGCCAGCAGCTTGGCCGTGCAGGGGGCGCGTGAGCAGTTCTTC

clone_size: many
j_call: TRBJ1-1
v_call: TRBV29-1
d_call: .
cdr3_aa: CSVDKNTEAFF
cdr3_nt: TGCAGCGTTGATAAGAACACTGAAGCTTTCTTT

clone_size: .
j_call: TRBJ1-1
v_call: TRBV27
d_call: .
cdr3_aa: CASRNDLNTEAFF
cdr3_nt: TGTGCCAGCAGGAATGACTTGAACACTGAAGCTTTCTTT

clone_size: few
j_call: TRBJ2-7
v_call: TRBV4-3
d_call: TRBD2
cdr3_aa: CASSQAAGDSYEQYF
cdr3_nt: TGCGCCAGCAGCCAAGCAGCGGGGGATTCCTACGAGCAGTACTTC

clone_size: many
j_call: TRBJ1-6
v_call: TRBV14
d_call: .
cdr3_aa: CASSHQTVINSPLHF
cdr3_nt: TGTGCCAGCAGCCACCAGACGGTGATCAATTCACCCCTCCACTTT

clone_size: once
j_call: TRBJ1-2
v_call: TRBV5-1
d_call: .
cdr3_aa: CASSLATVGSGYTF
cdr3_nt: TGCGCCAGCAGCTTGGCGACGGTGGGGAGTGGCTACACCTTC

clone_size: .
j_call: TRBJ1-4
v_call: TRBV20-1
d_call: TRBD1
cdr3_aa: CSARAATGPNEKLFF
cdr3_nt: TGCAGTGCTAGAGCCGCGACAGGGCCAAATGAAAAACTGTTTTTT

clone_size: many
j_call: TRBJ2-1
v_call: TRBV20-1
d_call: TRBD1
cdr3_aa: CSARRSGGPNEQFF
cdr3_nt: TGCAGTGCTAGACGGTCAGGGGGCCCCAATGAGCAGTTCTTC

clone_size: few
j_call: TRBJ2-3
v_call: TRBV5-1
d_call: .
cdr3_aa: CASSTDRSADTQYF
cdr3_nt: TGCGCCAGCAGCACCGACAGGAGCGCAGATACGCAGTATTTT

clone_size: few
j_call: TRBJ2-1
v_call: TRBV6-1
d_call: TRBD1
cdr3_aa: CACLDRASDEQFF
cdr3_nt: TGTGCCTGCCTGGACAGGGCTTCGGATGAGCAGTTCTTC

clone_size: many
j_call: TRBJ1-6
v_call: TRBV24-1
d_call: .
cdr3_aa: CATEKNSPLHF
cdr3_nt: TGTGCCACCGAAAAAAATTCACCCCTCCACTTT

clone_size: many
j_call: TRBJ1-1
v_call: TRBV12-3/TRBV12-4
d_call: .
cdr3_aa: CASSFGRRDTEAFF
cdr3_nt: TGTGCCAGCAGTTTTGGGAGGAGAGACACTGAAGCTTTCTTT

clone_size: few
j_call: TRBJ2-3
v_call: TRBV20-1
d_call: TRBD2
cdr3_aa: CSAQQRDSGGATDTQYF
cdr3_nt: TGCAGTGCCCAACAGCGCGATAGCGGGGGGGCTACAGATACGCAGTATTTT

clone_size: few
j_call: TRBJ1-1
v_call: TRBV27
d_call: .
cdr3_aa: CASKGTSEAFF
cdr3_nt: TGTGCCAGCAAGGGGACTTCTGAAGCTTTCTTT

clone_size: .
j_call: TRBJ1-1
v_call: TRBV20-1
d_call: .
cdr3_aa: CSASGWGGNTEAFF
cdr3_nt: TGCAGTGCTAGCGGGTGGGGGGGGAACACTGAAGCTTTCTTT

clone_size: many
j_call: TRBJ1-5
v_call: TRBV20-1
d_call: .
cdr3_aa: CSARNSDGGIQPQHF
cdr3_nt: TGCAGTGCGCGAAACTCGGACGGGGGGATTCAGCCCCAGCATTTT

clone_size: .
j_call: TRBJ2-5
v_call: TRBV6-5
d_call: .
cdr3_aa: CASTLYSRVIGETQYF
cdr3_nt: TGTGCCAGCACGTTATACTCCAGGGTAATAGGGGAGACCCAGTACTTC

clone_size: .
j_call: TRBJ2-3
v_call: TRBV6-5
d_call: TRBD1
cdr3_aa: CASSTQGALGDTQYF
cdr3_nt: TGTGCCAGCAGCACGCAGGGGGCGCTGGGAGATACGCAGTATTTT

clone_size: few
j_call: TRBJ1-4
v_call: TRBV20-1
d_call: .
cdr3_aa: CSALRGAMATNEKLFF
cdr3_nt: TGCAGTGCCCTTAGGGGGGCTATGGCAACTAATGAAAAACTGTTTTTT

clone_size: many
j_call: TRBJ1-5
v_call: TRBV7-9
d_call: TRBD1
cdr3_aa: CASSSGTGIDQPQHF
cdr3_nt: TGTGCCAGCAGCTCGGGGACAGGGATAGATCAGCCCCAGCATTTT

clone_size: few
j_call: TRBJ2-2
v_call: TRBV5-1
d_call: .
cdr3_aa: CASSLAAGAQIGELFF
cdr3_nt: TGCGCCAGCAGCTTGGCGGCGGGGGCCCAAATCGGGGAGCTGTTTTTT

clone_size: many
j_call: TRBJ2-2
v_call: TRBV6-5
d_call: .
cdr3_aa: CASKDGTIGELFF
cdr3_nt: TGTGCCAGCAAAGATGGGACAATCGGGGAGCTGTTTTTT

clone_size: .
j_call: TRBJ2-5
v_call: TRBV7-2
d_call: TRBD1
cdr3_aa: CASSLDHTGAQETQYF
cdr3_nt: TGTGCCAGCAGCTTAGACCATACAGGGGCCCAAGAGACCCAGTACTTC

clone_size: .
j_call: TRBJ2-1
v_call: TRBV14
d_call: .
cdr3_aa: CASSQESGPLYSYNEQFF
cdr3_nt: TGTGCCAGCAGCCAAGAATCAGGGCCCCTTTACTCCTACAATGAGCAGTTCTTC

clone_size: many
j_call: TRBJ1-1
v_call: TRBV10-1
d_call: .
cdr3_aa: CASSDPGEAEAFF
cdr3_nt: TGCGCCAGCAGTGACCCAGGGGAGGCTGAAGCTTTCTTT

clone_size: many
j_call: TRBJ2-6
v_call: TRBV5-5
d_call: .
cdr3_aa: CASSWGARASGANVLTF
cdr3_nt: TGTGCCAGCAGCTGGGGTGCCAGGGCCTCTGGGGCCAACGTCCTGACTTTC

clone_size: few
j_call: TRBJ2-1
v_call: TRBV29-1
d_call: .
cdr3_aa: CSGLLGISYNEQFF
cdr3_nt: TGCAGCGGCCTATTGGGCATTTCCTACAATGAGCAGTTCTTC

clone_size: once
j_call: TRBJ2-5
v_call: TRBV5-6
d_call: .
cdr3_aa: CASSFGEVETQYF
cdr3_nt: TGTGCCAGCAGCTTTGGGGAGGTAGAGACCCAGTACTTC

clone_size: .
j_call: TRBJ1-2
v_call: TRBV6-5
d_call: .
cdr3_aa: CASSYSWSPVGDGYTF
cdr3_nt: TGTGCCAGCAGTTACTCCTGGAGTCCGGTGGGGGATGGCTACACCTTC

clone_size: .
j_call: TRBJ1-2
v_call: TRBV20-1
d_call: .
cdr3_aa: CSARVGLYGYTF
cdr3_nt: TGCAGTGCTAGAGTAGGCCTCTATGGCTACACCTTC

clone_size: many
j_call: TRBJ2-7
v_call: TRBV29-1
d_call: TRBD1
cdr3_aa: CSVVGTDAYEQYF
cdr3_nt: TGCAGCGTTGTCGGGACAGACGCCTACGAGCAGTACTTC